Presented here are 17 T cell receptor beta chains from one specimen sequenced in a study of blood T cell repertoires in COVID-19. Only in-frame clones appear in the TCRdb table, and some are missing; sequencing was by immunoSEQ multiplex PCR. The table lists approximately 250,000 clones, about 86% of them singletons, with roughly 1.8% in the top ten. Sequencing was performed on peripheral blood. The receptor set was obtained from a man aged 25 to 45 with active or convalescent COVID-19.

This chain's CDR3 is CAVPTGGPYNEQFF. CDR3 nucleotides: TGTGCCGTACCGACAGGGGGCCCCTACAATGAGCAGTTCTTC. The chain couples TRBV2 to TRBJ2-1; 10 positions agree with TRBD1. J lost 2 bases, V lost 11 bases, and 6 bases had no gene match. Per germline, CDR1 SNHLY and CDR2 FYNNEI. CDR3 size: 14 residues.

The V call is TRBV9, the J call TRBJ2-3; D might be TRBD2 (7 bases). CDR1 is SGDLS, CDR2 YYNGEE, per germline. The CDR3 runs to 14 residues. V was shortened by 0 bases and J by 7 bases, with 12 bases between the two germline ends. Written as DNA, the CDR3 is TGTGCCAGCAGCGTAGCGGGGGGCCGACATACGCAGTATTTT. It yields the protein CASSVAGGRHTQYF. Variable domain in full (rest from reference TRBV9 and TRBJ2-3): DSGVTQTPKHLITATGQRVTLRCSPRSGDLSVYWYQQSLDQGLQFLIQYYNGEERAKGNILERFSAQQFPDLHSELNLSSLELGDSALYFCASSVAGGRHTQYFGPGTRLTVL.

The rearrangement links TRBV3-1 (or the pseudogene TRBV3-2) to TRBJ2-5, with TRBD2 matching over 11 bases. With 3 bases clipped from V and 4 bases from J, the junction kept 13 bases outside the gene matches. From germline, CDR1 is LGHDT and CDR2 YNNKEL (reference sequence). This CDR3 has 18 amino acids. The CDR3 DNA sequence: TGTGCCAGCAGCCAGGGCGGGCCGCTAGCGGGGGGATTAGAGACCCAGTACTTC. Encoded protein: CASSQGGPLAGGLETQYF.

The V call is TRBV19, the J call TRBJ1-1; the D is unclear. Germline CDR1 reads LNHDA; CDR2 reads SQIVND (reference sequence). V lost 10 bases, J lost 6 bases, and 12 bases lay in between. This CDR3 region has 11 residues. This CDR3 reads CATRREAEAFF. The CDR3 DNA is TGTGCCACGCGGCGGGAGGCTGAAGCTTTCTTT.

The V gene is TRBV27, the J gene TRBJ2-7, with TRBD2 matching over 8 bases. V shed 6 bases, J shed 0 bases, and the junction held 4 bases outside the gene matches. From germline, CDR1 is MNHEY and CDR2 SMNVEV (reference sequence). CDR3 length equals 14 residues. CDR3 residues: CASSAGGSSYEQYF. The CDR3 DNA reads TGTGCCAGCAGCGCGGGGGGTAGCTCCTACGAGCAGTACTTC.

The chain is built from TRBV6-5 and TRBJ1-2; no firm D call. The V gene lost 2 bases and the J gene lost 6 bases, with 16 bases spanning the gap. CDR3 length: 15 residues. Germline V gene lookup returns CDR1 MNHEY and CDR2 SVGAGI. CDR3 nucleotides: TGTGCCAGCAGTTACCAGCCGCGGGTCAGAGATGGCTACACCTTC. Its translation is CASSYQPRVRDGYTF.

The V call is TRBV6-5, the J call TRBJ1-1; D is unresolved. Germline CDR1 is MNHEY and CDR2 is SVGAGI. The CDR3 is 15 amino acids. V was clipped by 8 bases and J by 2 bases, with 18 bases between them. CDR3 loop: CASRRERVSNTEAFF. Written as DNA, the CDR3 is TGTGCCAGCCGGCGGGAAAGGGTCTCCAACACTGAAGCTTTCTTT.

The chain employs TRBV3-1 (or the pseudogene TRBV3-2) and TRBJ1-6; TRBD1 agrees at 10 bases. Germline lookup yields CDR1 LGHDT and CDR2 YNNKEL (reference sequence). This CDR3 is 17 amino acids long. The junction had 13 bases not matched to a gene; V was cut back by 7 bases and J by 7 bases. CDR3 DNA: TGTGCCAGCAACTCGGTTAAGACAGGGGGCTTGAATTCACCCCTCCACTTT. This sequence encodes CASNSVKTGGLNSPLHF.

The J gene is TRBJ2-1, the V gene TRBV18; 7 bases fit TRBD1. Unmatched junction bases numbered 13, after V lost 2 bases and J lost 6 bases. CDR3 length: 17 amino acids. Germline-derived CDR1 and CDR2 are KGHSH and LQKENI. The CDR3 loop reads CASSPSGRGGGTNEQFF. CDR3 sequence (DNA): TGTGCCAGCTCACCATCTGGTAGAGGGGGCGGCACCAATGAGCAGTTCTTC.

V gene TRBV4-1 combines with J gene TRBJ2-3; 9 positions match TRBD2. Trimming took 1 base from V and 3 from J; bases not matched to a gene: 5. CDR1 is MGHRA, CDR2 YSYEKL, per germline. The CDR3 is made up of 16 amino acids. CDR3 loop: CASSQVSGGPTDTQYF. The CDR3 DNA follows: TGCGCCAGCAGCCAAGTTAGCGGGGGTCCAACAGATACGCAGTATTTT.

This chain joins TRBV7-2 and TRBJ1-1; D is undetermined. Germline V gene sequence: CDR1 SGHTA, CDR2 FQGNSA. The ends were cut back, 3 bases at V and 1 base at J, with 6 bases in the middle. CDR3 size: 13 residues. CDR3 bases: TGTGCCAGCAGCTTTACAGAGAACACTGAAGCTTTCTTT. This translates into CASSFTENTEAFF.

This chain uses TRBV19 with TRBJ1-4; TRBD1 matches 10 bases. The CDR3 covers 17 residues. The V and J ends lost 6 bases and 0 bases, in that order; junction bases with no gene match: 7. Germline values: CDR1 LNHDA, CDR2 SQIVND (reference sequence). The CDR3 nucleotides read TGTGCCAGTAGCCGGGACAGGGGTAGTCCAACTAATGAAAAACTGTTTTTT. Translation: CASSRDRGSPTNEKLFF.

The genes are TRBV4-1 and TRBJ1-4; TRBD1 agrees at 9 bases. V dropped 3 bases and J dropped 8; count of bases not matched to a gene: 4. The CDR3 loop spans 14 amino acids. Germline-derived CDR1 and CDR2 are MGHRA and YSYEKL. The CDR3 reads CASSQGQGREKLFF. DNA of the CDR3: TGCGCCAGCAGCCAGGGACAGGGAAGAGAAAAACTGTTTTTT.

A single count supports this clone. The chain employs TRBV19 and TRBJ1-2; a possible D gene is TRBD1 (5 bases). The CDR3 loop spans 15 amino acids. Germline CDR1 reads LNHDA; CDR2 reads SQIVND (reference sequence). Trimming removed 7 bases from V and 0 bases from J, with 15 bases in between. The CDR3 bases are TGTGCCAGTATAAAGACAGCGCTCGCTAACTATGGCTACACCTTC. Translated: CASIKTALANYGYTF.

This sequence joins TRBV11-2 and TRBJ2-7; no clear D. The CDR3 is made up of 13 amino acids. From germline, CDR1 is SGHAT and CDR2 FQNNGV. V was clipped by 7 bases and J by 5 bases, with 15 bases between them. Here the CDR3 DNA reads TGTGCCAGCACCGTTGCATGGAGCGACGAGCAGTACTTC. This sequence encodes CASTVAWSDEQYF.

The chain recombines TRBV5-1 with TRBJ1-2; D is possibly TRBD1 (5 bases). Germline loops: CDR1 SGHRS, CDR2 YFSETQ. The ends were cut back, 2 bases at V and 3 bases at J, with 17 bases in the middle. The CDR3 runs to 16 residues. CDR3 nucleotide sequence: TGCGCCAGCAGCTTAGGTTCAGGGTCATTTGACTATGGCTACACCTTC. Amino acids: CASSLGSGSFDYGYTF.

This chain joins TRBV27 and TRBJ2-7; 9 bases are shared with TRBD1. The junction had 12 bases not matched to a gene; V was cut back by 2 bases and J by 4 bases. The CDR3 runs 17 residues. The V gene's germline CDR1 is MNHEY and CDR2 SMNVEV (reference sequence). The CDR3 sequence is CASSLRPPGQGLYEQYF. DNA of the CDR3: TGTGCCAGCAGTTTACGCCCTCCGGGACAGGGCCTGTACGAGCAGTACTTC.